Following are 10 T cell receptor beta chains from one sample sequenced in a study of shared clonotypes between healthy human individuals. Only in-frame clones appear in the TCRdb table, and some are missing; sequencing was by immunoSEQ multiplex PCR. This table has roughly 500,000 clones, 79% appearing once. The sample taken for sequencing was PBMCs. These receptors all come from a woman aged 40 to 50 in good health. Some clones in this sample may be carry-over from other donors' samples.

The chain has TRBV30 and TRBJ2-3, with D possibly being TRBD2 (5 bases). The CDR3 is made up of 12 amino acids. The V end lost 3 bases, the J end lost 4 bases, and 8 bases lay between the germline ends. Germline-derived CDR1 and CDR2 are GTSNPN and SVGIG (reference sequence). CDR3: CAWRGSSDTQYF. DNA for the CDR3: TGTGCCTGGAGAGGGAGCTCAGATACGCAGTATTTT.

This chain links TRBV10-1 with TRBJ2-5, with TRBD2 matching 12 bases. The CDR3 totals 18 residues. V was pared by 0 bases and J by 5 bases, with 10 bases of the junction left unmatched. Germline CDR1 reads WNHNN; CDR2 reads SYGVQD (reference sequence). CDR3: CASSESSVTSGRSETQYF. The DNA for the CDR3 is TGCGCCAGCAGTGAGTCCTCCGTGACTAGCGGGAGATCCGAGACCCAGTACTTC.

The rearrangement joins TRBV9 to TRBJ1-2; no clear D gene. Trimming removed 1 base from V and 0 bases from J, with 10 bases in between. The CDR3 is made up of 15 amino acids. From germline, CDR1 is SGDLS and CDR2 YYNGEE. CDR3 sequence reads: CASSVTQSPNYGYTF. The CDR3 region has the DNA TGTGCCAGCAGCGTAACACAGTCTCCTAACTATGGCTACACCTTC.

This clone has a single count. This chain joins TRBV11-3 and TRBJ1-1; D not resolved. V was shortened by 7 bases and J by 4 bases, with 19 bases between the two germline ends. There are 15 residues in the CDR3. CDR1 and CDR2 from the germline V gene are SGHNT and YENEEA. CDR3 sequence: CASTRPHVRTTEAFF. The CDR3 nucleotides read TGTGCCAGCACAAGACCGCACGTGCGTACCACTGAAGCTTTCTTT.

The CDR3 here is CASSLGTSGNYEQYF. The CDR3 DNA reads TGTGCCAGCAGCTTGGGGACTAGCGGGAACTACGAGCAGTACTTC. The J gene is TRBJ2-7, the V gene TRBV5-6; the match to TRBD2 covers 12 bases. The CDR3 spans 15 residues. Germline lookup yields CDR1 SGHDT and CDR2 YYEEEE. V lost 0 bases to trimming and J lost 3 bases; unmatched junction nucleotides: 1. The full variable domain, rest sourced from reference TRBV5-6 and TRBJ2-7, is DAGVTQSPTHLIKTRGQQVTLRCSPKSGHDTVSWYQQALGQGPQFIFQYYEEEERQRGNFPDRFSGHQFPNYSSELNVNALLLGDSALYLCASSLGTSGNYEQYFGPGTRLTVT.

The gene calls are TRBV5-1 and TRBJ1-2, with 7 bases identical to TRBD1. Germline assignment: CDR1 SGHRS and CDR2 YFSETQ. After removal of 5 bases from V and 2 bases from J, the junction contained 3 bases not matched to a gene. This CDR3 has 13 residues. CDR3 loop: CASSQGQNYGYTF. The DNA for the CDR3 is TGCGCCAGCAGTCAGGGACAGAACTATGGCTACACCTTC.

This clone was seen a single time. The genes are TRBV7-9 and TRBJ2-3, with D unclear. CDR1 and CDR2 from the germline V gene are SEHNR and FQNEAQ (reference sequence). CDR3 length equals 14 residues. Trimming stripped 1 base from V and 6 bases from J, with 11 bases between. The CDR3 loop is CASSLGNDVDTQYF. DNA of the CDR3: TGTGCCAGCAGCTTAGGGAACGATGTGGATACGCAGTATTTT.

This clone was picked up a small number of times. V and J are TRBV6-6 and TRBJ1-3, with TRBD1 identical over 7 bases. Germline V gene data show CDR1 as MNHNY and CDR2 as SVGAGI (reference sequence). The ends lost 7 bases at V and 0 bases at J; junction bases unmatched: 3. This CDR3 has 14 amino acids. The CDR3 DNA reads as TGTGCCAGCACCGGGGACAGCTCTGGAAACACCATATATTTT. This codes for CASTGDSSGNTIYF.

The CDR3 reads CASSTRGSGSVYEQYF. The CDR3 bases are TGTGCCAGCAGCACCCGGGGGAGCGGGAGTGTCTACGAGCAGTACTTC. The gene calls are TRBV7-8 and TRBJ2-7; 8 positions match TRBD2. V lost 5 bases to trimming and J lost 3 bases; unmatched junction nucleotides: 12. The CDR3 is 16 residues long. Germline CDR1 SGHVS, CDR2 FQNEAQ.

This chain uses TRBV28 with TRBJ2-7; maybe TRBD1 (6 bases). This CDR3 comprises 14 residues. Trimming cost V 6 bases and J 3 bases, with 15 bases left between them. The V gene's germline CDR1 is MDHEN and CDR2 SYDVKM. The CDR3 reads CASRYTPGDYEQYF. The CDR3 DNA sequence: TGTGCCAGCAGGTATACACCAGGGGACTACGAGCAGTACTTC.